This T cell receptor beta chain comes out of a study of metastatic and nonmetastatic thyroid tumors. TCRdb reassembled clones from the PCR reads with MiXCR. The table records about 40,000 clones, 17% of them present only once. Patients were all untreated before their thyroid surgery. Trimming stripped 0 bases from V and 2 bases from J, with 8 bases between. CDR1 is DFQATT and CDR2 is SNEGSKA in the germline V gene (reference sequence). The CDR3 length is 13 residues. This clone showed up many times. The TCR was taken from a female donor with papillary thyroid cancer or a benign thyroid nodule (not recorded which). Some clones in this sample may be carry-over from other donors' samples. The sequencing input was tumor tissue. This chain links TRBV20-1 with TRBJ2-7; a weak D match, TRBD1 (5 bases). CDR3 sequence (DNA): TGCAGTGCTAGAGACCGACAGACCTACGAGCAGTACTTC. It codes for CSARDRQTYEQYF.